What follows are 28 T cell receptor beta chains derived from one specimen sequenced in a study of blood T cell repertoires in COVID-19. Data came from immunoSEQ multiplex PCR; TCRdb stores just in-frame clones and leaves some out. The sample consists of approximately 140,000 clones, almost 90% of them appearing once. Material for sequencing was peripheral blood. These receptors all stem from a woman aged 55-69 years with acute or convalescent COVID-19.

This clone turned up a few times. The genes are TRBV5-6 and TRBJ1-5; D gene uncertain. CDR1 is SGHDT, CDR2 YYEEEE, per germline. Trimming stripped 0 bases from V and 1 base from J, with 11 bases between. CDR3 length equals 16 residues. DNA of the CDR3: TGTGCCAGCAGCTTGGGAGGTCCCCCCAGCAATCAGCCCCAGCATTTT. It translates to CASSLGGPPSNQPQHF.

V gene TRBV29-1 combines with J gene TRBJ2-3, with D possibly TRBD2 on 6 matching bases. Germline V gives CDR1 SQVTM, CDR2 ANQGSEA. The CDR3 totals 15 residues. Trimming took 2 bases from V and 2 from J, leaving 14 bases between them. Here the CDR3 reads CSVEIGGVDTDTQYF. The DNA of the CDR3 is TGCAGCGTTGAAATCGGCGGGGTTGACACAGATACGCAGTATTTT.

This clone occurred once. The J gene is TRBJ1-6, the V gene TRBV5-1, with TRBD1 matching 8 bases. V lost 2 bases and J lost 8; bases outside the gene matches: 3. Looked up from germline, CDR1 is SGHRS and CDR2 is YFSETQ. This CDR3 comprises 14 residues. As DNA, the CDR3 is TGCGCCAGCAGCTTTACAGGGGGTGATTCACCCCTCCACTTT. Translation: CASSFTGGDSPLHF.

The V call is TRBV10-3, the J call TRBJ1-6, with D tentatively TRBD1 (6 bases). V lost 7 bases and J lost 8, with 12 bases in between. The germline CDR1 and CDR2 sequences are ENHRY and SYGVKD. This CDR3 spans 13 amino acids. As DNA, the CDR3 is TGTGCCATCACAGGGGACACCGATTCACCCCTCCACTTT. It encodes CAITGDTDSPLHF.

Comment on this clone: This sample includes further DNA sequences coding for the same CDR3. As DNA, the CDR3 is TGTGCCAGTAGTATAGTAGGACAGCTAAACTATGGCTACACCTTC. Its protein is CASSIVGQLNYGYTF. This sequence joins TRBV19 and TRBJ1-2; maybe TRBD1 (6 bases). Germline assignment: CDR1 LNHDA and CDR2 SQIVND (reference sequence). This CDR3 has 15 residues. Trimming shortened V by 1 base and J by 2 bases, and 11 bases separated the two germline ends.

The chain recombines TRBV5-1 with TRBJ1-2, with TRBD1 matching over 7 bases. This CDR3 is built from 15 residues. The junction had 8 bases not matched to a gene; V was cut back by 4 bases and J by 2 bases. CDR1 is SGHRS, CDR2 YFSETQ, per germline. CDR3 protein: CASSRAGTANYGYTF. Written as DNA, the CDR3 is TGCGCCAGCAGCAGAGCAGGGACAGCCAACTATGGCTACACCTTC. The variable domain in full, with the rest retrieved from reference TRBV5-1 and TRBJ1-2, is KAGVTQTPRYLIKTRGQQVTLSCSPISGHRSVSWYQQTPGQGLQFLFEYFSETQRNKGNFPGRFSGRQFSNSRSEMNVSTLELGDSALYLCASSRAGTANYGYTFGSGTRLTVV.

The chain uses TRBV23-1 and TRBJ2-7; 8 bases fit TRBD2. TRBV23-1 is given ORF status, its function remaining uncertain. After removal of 6 bases from V and 3 bases from J, the junction contained 1 base not matched to a gene. The CDR3 contains 12 residues. The CDR3 region has the DNA TGCGCCAGCAGAGCGGGGGTCTACGAGCAGTACTTC. As protein: CASRAGVYEQYF.

The chain couples TRBV2 to TRBJ2-1, with a weak D call TRBD1 (6 bases). V lost 8 bases and J 0 bases, leaving 20 bases between the germline ends. CDR1 SNHLY and CDR2 FYNNEI come from the germline V gene. This CDR3 is built from 17 residues. CDR3: CASVVTDSEGSYNEQFF. DNA for the CDR3: TGTGCCAGCGTGGTAACGGACAGTGAAGGCTCCTACAATGAGCAGTTCTTC.

This clone was recorded once. The chain has TRBV7-2 and TRBJ2-5; 9 nucleotides line up with TRBD2. The CDR3 is 14 amino acids. The V and J ends lost 5 bases and 5 bases, in that order; junction bases with no gene match: 6. Germline-derived CDR1 and CDR2 are SGHTA and FQGNSA. The CDR3 loop reads CASSPGGGAETQYF. In nucleotides, the CDR3 is TGTGCCAGCAGCCCCGGCGGGGGGGCTGAGACCCAGTACTTC.

The chain joins TRBV5-5 to TRBJ1-2; D is ambiguous. The CDR3 is 17 residues long. V lost 1 base to trimming and J lost 0 bases, with 16 bases between them. The germline V gene encodes CDR1 SGHKS and CDR2 YYEKEE (reference sequence). CDR3 sequence (DNA): TGTGCCAGCAGCTTGAATTGGTCAGGCTCAGCTAACTATGGCTACACCTTC. As protein: CASSLNWSGSANYGYTF.

V usage is TRBV19 and J usage is TRBJ1-5, with 12 bases aligning to TRBD1. J gave up 7 bases and V 3 bases, and 7 bases lay outside the gene matches. The CDR3 has 16 amino acids. Germline assignment: CDR1 LNHDA and CDR2 SQIVND (reference sequence). In nucleotides, the CDR3 is TGTGCCAGTAGTATCGGGACAGGGGGCCCCAAGCAGCCCCAGCATTTT. Translated, it gives CASSIGTGGPKQPQHF.

The gene calls are TRBV2 and TRBJ1-4; no clear D. The ends were cut back, 7 bases at V and 0 bases at J, with 15 bases in the middle. Germline V gene sequence: CDR1 SNHLY, CDR2 FYNNEI. This CDR3 is built from 16 residues. CDR3 sequence: CASTKARDATNEKLFF. The CDR3 nucleotides read TGTGCCAGCACCAAAGCACGGGATGCAACTAATGAAAAACTGTTTTTT.

The CDR3: CSVGVEQGGGYTF. The CDR3 nucleotides read TGCAGCGTTGGGGTCGAGCAGGGTGGTGGCTACACCTTC. The chain employs TRBV29-1 and TRBJ1-2; a possible D gene is TRBD1 (5 bases). Germline assignment: CDR1 SQVTM and CDR2 ANQGSEA. V was pared by 4 bases and J by 7 bases, with 16 bases between. The CDR3 sequence is 13 residues long.

V usage is TRBV5-1 and J usage is TRBJ1-4, with TRBD1 as a possible D gene (6 bases). The germline gives CDR1 SGHRS, CDR2 YFSETQ. The germline V and J ends were trimmed by 1 base and 8 bases, with 15 bases remaining between them. The CDR3 covers 15 residues. This chain's CDR3 is CASSLMAGTGEKLFF. The CDR3 coding sequence is TGCGCCAGCAGCTTGATGGCAGGTACAGGGGAAAAACTGTTTTTT. Full variable domain (missing parts from reference TRBV5-1 and TRBJ1-4): KAGVTQTPRYLIKTRGQQVTLSCSPISGHRSVSWYQQTPGQGLQFLFEYFSETQRNKGNFPGRFSGRQFSNSRSEMNVSTLELGDSALYLCASSLMAGTGEKLFFGSGTQLSVL.

The chain recombines TRBV5-1 with TRBJ1-3; D call uncertain. Trimming took off 4 bases at V and 2 bases at J, with 13 bases between the two ends. The CDR3 is 15 amino acids. Germline V lookup: CDR1 SGHRS, CDR2 YFSETQ. The CDR3 region is CASSARTDAGNTIYF. CDR3 nucleotides: TGCGCCAGCAGCGCCCGGACTGATGCTGGAAACACCATATATTTT.

The rearrangement joins TRBV30 to TRBJ2-3; tentative D call: TRBD2 (5 bases). CDR1 and CDR2 from the germline V gene are GTSNPN and SVGIG (reference sequence). The CDR3 is 11 amino acids. Between the trimmed V and J ends, which lost 4 bases and 5 bases, there was a span of 7 bases. The CDR3 sequence is CAWMGVDTQYF. The CDR3 DNA reads as TGTGCCTGGATGGGAGTAGATACGCAGTATTTT.

The chain employs TRBV10-3 and TRBJ1-1; 9 bases agree with TRBD1. The CDR3 is 16 residues long. Germline CDR1 and CDR2: ENHRY and SYGVKD. Trimming at V came to 0 bases and at J to 5 bases, leaving 7 bases not matched to a gene. The CDR3 sequence is CAISESRGTGSTEAFF. The CDR3 nucleotides are TGTGCCATCAGTGAGTCGAGAGGGACAGGGAGTACTGAAGCTTTCTTT.

The chain couples TRBV7-2 to TRBJ1-1, with TRBD1 as a possible D gene (5 bases). There are 14 residues in the CDR3. The germline gives CDR1 SGHTA, CDR2 FQGNSA. V lost 6 bases and J 0 bases, leaving 11 bases between the germline ends. The DNA for the CDR3 is TGTGCCAGCAGGGTTGGGGGGATGAACACTGAAGCTTTCTTT. This translates into CASRVGGMNTEAFF.

The chain combines TRBV3-1 (or the pseudogene TRBV3-2) with TRBJ1-6; TRBD1 is a possible D gene (5 bases). Deletions cut 4 bases from V and 6 bases from J, with 19 bases between. There are 17 residues in the CDR3. The germline gives CDR1 LGHDT, CDR2 YNNKEL (reference sequence). The CDR3 nucleotides read TGTGCCAGCAGCCCTCTTCATCCGGGGGGGATTAATTCACCCCTCCACTTT. Translating it yields CASSPLHPGGINSPLHF.

The chain carries TRBV3-1 (or the pseudogene TRBV3-2) and TRBJ2-2, with 7 positions matching TRBD2. Germline CDR1 reads LGHDT; CDR2 reads YNNKEL (reference sequence). The trim removed 0 bases at V and 4 bases at J, leaving 2 bases unmatched. CDR3 length: 15 amino acids. DNA for the CDR3: TGTGCCAGCAGCCAAGAAGGGAGGGGCACCGGGGAGCTGTTTTTT. Protein product: CASSQEGRGTGELFF.

The chain links TRBV6-5 to TRBJ2-3; 11 nucleotides match TRBD2. The CDR3 contains 15 residues. Germline CDR1 reads MNHEY; CDR2 reads SVGAGI. V was clipped by 5 bases and J by 4 bases; unmatched bases: 5. CDR3: CASSRLAGSADTQYF. The CDR3 region has the DNA TGTGCCAGCAGTCGACTAGCGGGGAGTGCAGATACGCAGTATTTT.

The chain employs TRBV6-1 and TRBJ2-1; 10 nucleotides align to TRBD2. There are 17 residues in the CDR3. V lost 0 bases and J lost 4; bases outside the gene matches: 6. The germline gives CDR1 MNHNS, CDR2 SASEGT. The CDR3 is CASSEAHGLAVYNEQFF. The CDR3 nucleotides are TGTGCCAGCAGTGAAGCCCATGGACTAGCGGTTTACAATGAGCAGTTCTTC.

This clone has only a few counts. The chain links TRBV4-2 to TRBJ2-7; the D gene is possibly TRBD1 (5 bases). Trimming stripped 2 bases from V and 4 bases from J, with 12 bases between. Germline CDR1 reads LGHNA; CDR2 reads YNFKEQ. The CDR3 length is 14 residues. Here the CDR3 reads CASSQSVRAYEQYF. DNA of the CDR3: TGTGCCAGCAGCCAAAGCGTCAGGGCGTACGAGCAGTACTTC.

The gene calls are TRBV5-1 and TRBJ1-1; D gene unclear. Germline lookup yields CDR1 SGHRS and CDR2 YFSETQ. This CDR3 region has 15 residues. Trimming cost V 2 bases and J 4 bases, with 15 bases left between them. The CDR3 coding sequence is TGCGCCAGCAGCTTACCAGAATCGTATCGCACTGAAGCTTTCTTT. Amino acids: CASSLPESYRTEAFF.

CDR3 DNA: TGTGCCAGCAGCCTACTCGACAGGAACAATCAGCCCCAGCATTTT. Translating gives CASSLLDRNNQPQHF. The chain links TRBV28 to TRBJ1-5; weak D call: TRBD1 (6 bases). The CDR3 consists of 15 residues. V lost 6 bases, J lost 3 bases, and 15 bases lay in between. Germline CDR1 is MDHEN and CDR2 is SYDVKM.

CDR3 nucleotides: TGTGCCAGCTCACCAAAGACAGGGAAAAGGTGGGAGCAGTACTTC. It encodes CASSPKTGKRWEQYF. The V gene is TRBV18, the J gene TRBJ2-7, with 7 positions matching TRBD1. The CDR3 is 15 residues long. In germline, CDR1 is KGHSH, CDR2 LQKENI. V was clipped by 2 bases and J by 7 bases; unmatched bases: 11.

This clone was recorded a few times. The genes are TRBV5-1 and TRBJ2-1; TRBD1 matches 7 bases. Germline V lookup: CDR1 SGHRS, CDR2 YFSETQ. There are 15 residues in the CDR3. Trimming cost V 5 bases and J 9 bases; bases outside gene matches: 14. The CDR3 loop is CASSSAPQGWGEQFF. DNA for the CDR3: TGCGCCAGCAGTTCTGCTCCACAGGGGTGGGGTGAGCAGTTCTTC.

This rearrangement joins TRBV2 to TRBJ1-1; no firm D call. CDR1 and CDR2 (germline): SNHLY, FYNNEI. Trimming left V 7 bases short and J 9 bases short, with 12 bases between. The CDR3 runs 11 residues. The DNA for the CDR3 is TGTGCCAGCAACATTGCCCCGAAAGCTTTCTTT. Amino acid sequence: CASNIAPKAFF.